These 11 T cell receptor beta chains came from one sample sequenced in a study of OX40 agonist ivuxolimab in advanced cancers. Assay: immunoSEQ multiplex PCR; the TCRdb copy retains only in-frame clones and omits some. Seen here are tens of thousands of clones, 80% to 90% observed once, and the top ten hold 1.9%. This specimen consisted of CD4+ or CD8+ T cells sorted from blood, obtained in a trial of the OX40 agonist ivuxolimab. These receptors all come from an adult with an advanced solid tumor such as melanoma, head and neck, liver or kidney cancer.

The chain has TRBV5-4 and TRBJ2-5; TRBD1 aligns across 7 bases. The CDR3 runs 16 residues. Trimming at V came to 2 bases and at J to 5 bases, leaving 12 bases not matched to a gene. Germline loops: CDR1 SGHNT, CDR2 YYREEE (reference sequence). CDR3 residues: CASSFRGQGVSETQYF. CDR3 sequence (DNA): TGTGCCAGCAGCTTTAGGGGTCAGGGGGTTAGCGAGACCCAGTACTTC.

This chain links TRBV28 with TRBJ1-2; a possible D gene is TRBD1 (6 bases). Trimming shortened V by 6 bases and J by 1 base, and 9 bases separated the two germline ends. The CDR3 is made up of 13 amino acids. Germline CDR1 is MDHEN and CDR2 is SYDVKM. CDR3 protein: CASRVQGNYGYTF. The CDR3, as DNA: TGTGCCAGCAGGGTACAGGGTAACTATGGCTACACCTTC.

The chain joins TRBV28 to TRBJ1-1, with unresolved D. Germline V gives CDR1 MDHEN, CDR2 SYDVKM. The length of the CDR3 is 12 residues. V dropped 1 base and J dropped 11 bases, with 11 bases sitting between them. DNA of the CDR3: TGTGCCAGCAGTTTATCACGGCGGCAGGCTTTCTTT. It is translated as CASSLSRRQAFF.

DNA for the CDR3: TGCGCCAGCAGCTTGGGGACGGCCTCTGGAAACACCATATATTTT. Encoded protein: CASSLGTASGNTIYF. This rearrangement joins TRBV5-1 to TRBJ1-3; no definite D call. The germline V gene encodes CDR1 SGHRS and CDR2 YFSETQ. V was trimmed by 0 bases and J by 0 bases, leaving 7 bases between them. The CDR3 loop spans 15 amino acids.

V and J are TRBV29-1 and TRBJ1-4; TRBD1 matches at 8 bases. The CDR3 loop spans 12 amino acids. V trimming: 7 bases; J trimming: 8 bases; junction bases outside the gene matches: 6. Germline V gene lookup returns CDR1 SQVTM and CDR2 ANQGSEA. CDR3 DNA sequence: TGCAGCGGGGGACAGGTGGGGGAAAAACTGTTTTTT. Translation gives CSGGQVGEKLFF.

This chain joins TRBV7-3 and TRBJ2-7, with TRBD1 matching over 8 bases. The CDR3 is 13 residues long. Germline values: CDR1 SGHTA, CDR2 FQGTGA. V lost 5 bases to trimming and J lost 6 bases; unmatched junction nucleotides: 6. CDR3 bases: TGTGCCAGCAGCCAAGAGACAGGGGTCGAGCAGTACTTC. Its translation: CASSQETGVEQYF. Filled out from reference TRBV7-3 and TRBJ2-7, the complete variable domain reads GAGVSQTPSNKVTEKGKYVELRCDPISGHTALYWYRQSLGQGPEFLIYFQGTGAADDSGLPNDRFFAVRPEGSVSTLKIQRTERGDSAVYLCASSQETGVEQYFGPGTRLTVT.

The rearrangement links TRBV7-2 to TRBJ2-3; D tentatively fits TRBD1 or TRBD2 (5 bases each). The CDR3 sequence is 13 residues long. Germline V gene data show CDR1 as SGHTA and CDR2 as FQGNSA. V lost 3 bases and J lost 5, with 9 bases in between. The CDR3 sequence is CASSFGTGDTQYF. The CDR3 DNA is TGTGCCAGCAGCTTCGGGACGGGAGATACGCAGTATTTT.

Note on this clone: The junction departs from germline at one end; a sequencing error may be responsible. The chain employs TRBV6-1 and TRBJ2-1, with a possible D match to TRBD1 (6 bases). Looked up from germline, CDR1 is MNHNS and CDR2 is SASEGT. CDR3 size: 16 residues. The CDR3 loop reads CASREGTPLMYNEQFF. DNA of the CDR3: TGTGCCAGCAGGGAAGGGACACCTCTCATGTACAATGAGCAGTTCTTC.

This chain uses TRBV5-6 with TRBJ2-2; D is unresolved. This CDR3 region has 17 residues. Trimming removed 0 bases at V and 4 bases at J, with 16 bases between. Germline loops: CDR1 SGHDT, CDR2 YYEEEE. The CDR3 loop reads CASSLGDFRRLTGELFF. CDR3 DNA: TGTGCCAGCAGCTTGGGAGATTTCCGTAGACTCACCGGGGAGCTGTTTTTT. The whole variable domain, remainder taken from reference TRBV5-6 and TRBJ2-2, is DAGVTQSPTHLIKTRGQQVTLRCSPKSGHDTVSWYQQALGQGPQFIFQYYEEEERQRGNFPDRFSGHQFPNYSSELNVNALLLGDSALYLCASSLGDFRRLTGELFFGEGSRLTVL.

The chain joins TRBV6-1 to TRBJ2-1, with no clear D. Germline assignment: CDR1 MNHNS and CDR2 SASEGT. The CDR3 has 15 residues. Trimming left V 2 bases short and J 1 base short, with 9 bases between. The DNA for the CDR3 is TGTGCCAGCAGTGAAAGGATTATGTCCTACAATGAGCAGTTCTTC. Translation gives CASSERIMSYNEQFF.

The chain uses TRBV7-8 and TRBJ1-6; possibly TRBD1 for D (6 bases). Germline loops: CDR1 SGHVS, CDR2 FQNEAQ. The CDR3 length is 15 residues. The V gene lost 0 bases and the J gene lost 10 bases, with 13 bases spanning the gap. The CDR3 DNA reads TGTGCCAGCAGCTTAGCGGGGGGGGGCAGGTCACCCCTCCACTTT. This sequence encodes CASSLAGGGRSPLHF.